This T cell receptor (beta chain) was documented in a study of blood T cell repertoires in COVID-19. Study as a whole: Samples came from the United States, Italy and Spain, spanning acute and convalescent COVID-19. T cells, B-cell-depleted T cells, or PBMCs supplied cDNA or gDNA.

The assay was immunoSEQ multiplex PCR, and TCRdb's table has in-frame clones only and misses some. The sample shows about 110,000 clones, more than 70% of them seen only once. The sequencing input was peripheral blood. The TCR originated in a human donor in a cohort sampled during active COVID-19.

The CDR3 here is CASSPRTSGSSYNEQFF. Here the CDR3 DNA reads TGTGCCAGCAGCCCACGGACTAGCGGGAGCTCCTACAATGAGCAGTTCTTC. The chain combines TRBV9 with TRBJ2-1, with TRBD2 identical over 13 bases. V trimming: 4 bases; J trimming: 0 bases; junction bases outside the gene matches: 4. CDR3 length: 17 residues. Germline CDR1 reads SGDLS; CDR2 reads YYNGEE.